This is a list of T cell receptor beta chains from one sample in a study of long-term antiretroviral therapy in people with HIV. TCRdb's table, derived via immunoSEQ multiplex PCR, lists solely in-frame clones and lacks some. This table has approximately 35,000 clones, over 85% appearing once. The sequenced sample was unsorted PBMCs, obtained just over 5 years after starting antiretroviral therapy. The receptors shown here come from a woman aged 45-59 years with HIV. The CDR3 runs from the conserved cysteine through the conserved F or W. The D gene is left open where the match is weak. Size values are once, few and many counts, or a class for expanded clones, and some rows have none.

j_call: TRBJ1-1
clone_size: .
v_call: TRBV5-6
d_call: .
cdr3_aa: CASSPGGLSAEAFF
cdr3_nt: TGTGCCAGCAGCCCGGGGGGGTTGAGCGCTGAAGCTTTCTTT

j_call: TRBJ1-3
clone_size: .
v_call: TRBV9
d_call: .
cdr3_aa: CASRDGDSGNTIYF
cdr3_nt: TGTGCCAGCAGGGACGGCGACTCTGGAAACACCATATATTTT

j_call: TRBJ1-6
clone_size: .
v_call: TRBV28
d_call: .
cdr3_aa: CASTLWEGQRYSPLHF
cdr3_nt: TGTGCCAGCACTCTATGGGAAGGACAGAGATATTCACCCCTCCACTTT

j_call: TRBJ2-2
clone_size: .
v_call: TRBV4-3
d_call: .
cdr3_aa: CASSQDPGELFF
cdr3_nt: TGCGCCAGCAGCCAGGACCCCGGGGAGCTGTTTTTT

j_call: TRBJ1-2
clone_size: .
v_call: TRBV6-1
d_call: .
cdr3_aa: CASARAGDYGYTF
cdr3_nt: TGTGCCAGCGCCCGAGCAGGGGACTATGGCTACACCTTC

j_call: TRBJ2-5
clone_size: .
v_call: TRBV19
d_call: TRBD1
cdr3_aa: CASRRDRGRETQYF
cdr3_nt: TGTGCCAGCCGCCGGGACAGGGGCCGGGAGACCCAGTACTTC

j_call: TRBJ1-1
clone_size: .
v_call: TRBV4-1
d_call: .
cdr3_aa: CASSPVIGGSTEAFF
cdr3_nt: TGCGCCAGCAGCCCCGTTATAGGGGGAAGTACTGAAGCTTTCTTT

j_call: TRBJ1-3
clone_size: .
v_call: TRBV11-2
d_call: .
cdr3_aa: CASSLGTGYGRNTIYF
cdr3_nt: TGTGCCAGCAGCTTAGGAACGGGGTACGGAAGAAACACCATATATTTT

j_call: TRBJ1-2
clone_size: .
v_call: TRBV5-6
d_call: .
cdr3_aa: CASSLYGQGRLTDGYTF
cdr3_nt: TGTGCCAGCAGCTTGTACGGTCAGGGCAGGCTAACGGATGGCTACACCTTC

j_call: TRBJ1-6
clone_size: .
v_call: TRBV9
d_call: .
cdr3_aa: CASSPAGLASPLHF
cdr3_nt: TGTGCCAGCAGCCCCGCAGGCCTGGCCTCACCCCTCCACTTT

j_call: TRBJ1-6
clone_size: .
v_call: TRBV7-2
d_call: TRBD1
cdr3_aa: CASSQGTAVSPLHF
cdr3_nt: TGTGCCAGCAGCCAAGGGACAGCCGTATCACCCCTCCACTTT

j_call: TRBJ2-7
clone_size: .
v_call: TRBV6-6
d_call: .
cdr3_aa: CASSYLDTYEQYF
cdr3_nt: TGTGCCAGCAGTTACCTGGACACCTACGAGCAGTACTTC

j_call: TRBJ1-3
clone_size: .
v_call: TRBV10-3
d_call: .
cdr3_aa: CATQGSGNTIYF
cdr3_nt: TGTGCCACCCAGGGCTCTGGAAACACCATATATTTT

j_call: TRBJ2-3
clone_size: .
v_call: TRBV9
d_call: TRBD2
cdr3_aa: CASNNGGAQDTQYF
cdr3_nt: TGTGCCAGCAACAACGGGGGGGCCCAAGATACGCAGTATTTT

j_call: TRBJ1-1
clone_size: .
v_call: TRBV9
d_call: TRBD1
cdr3_aa: CASSLTGETEAFF
cdr3_nt: TGTGCCAGCAGCTTGACAGGGGAAACTGAAGCTTTCTTT

j_call: TRBJ1-1
clone_size: .
v_call: TRBV29-1
d_call: .
cdr3_aa: CSVVWNTEAFF
cdr3_nt: TGCAGCGTTGTTTGGAACACTGAAGCTTTCTTT

j_call: TRBJ1-6
clone_size: few
v_call: TRBV27
d_call: .
cdr3_aa: CASSNRESYNSPLHF
cdr3_nt: TGTGCCAGCAGCAACAGGGAATCCTATAATTCACCCCTCCACTTT

j_call: TRBJ1-2
clone_size: .
v_call: TRBV29-1
d_call: .
cdr3_aa: CSVDRAPYGYTF
cdr3_nt: TGCAGCGTTGACAGGGCTCCCTATGGCTACACCTTC

j_call: TRBJ2-1
clone_size: .
v_call: TRBV10-3
d_call: TRBD1
cdr3_aa: CAISGLRDRDMTEQFF
cdr3_nt: TGTGCCATCAGTGGACTCCGGGACAGGGATATGACTGAGCAGTTCTTC

j_call: TRBJ2-2
clone_size: .
v_call: TRBV7-2
d_call: TRBD1
cdr3_aa: CASSLHRGNTGELFF
cdr3_nt: TGTGCCAGCAGCTTGCACAGGGGCAACACCGGGGAGCTGTTTTTT

j_call: TRBJ1-5
clone_size: .
v_call: TRBV9
d_call: TRBD1
cdr3_aa: CASSYGTGRNQPQHF
cdr3_nt: TGTGCCAGCAGCTACGGGACAGGGAGAAATCAGCCCCAGCATTTT

j_call: TRBJ1-6
clone_size: .
v_call: TRBV30
d_call: .
cdr3_aa: CAWSESILGPSPLHF
cdr3_nt: TGTGCCTGGAGTGAAAGTATTCTTGGGCCTTCACCCCTCCACTTT

j_call: TRBJ2-3
clone_size: .
v_call: TRBV7-2
d_call: .
cdr3_aa: CASSLAAGLGTTDTQYF
cdr3_nt: TGTGCCAGCAGCTTAGCCGCGGGACTTGGGACCACAGATACGCAGTATTTT

j_call: TRBJ1-6
clone_size: .
v_call: TRBV27
d_call: .
cdr3_aa: CASSLSRGGNSPLHF
cdr3_nt: TGTGCCAGCAGTTTATCAAGGGGGGGTAATTCACCCCTCCACTTT

j_call: TRBJ2-6
clone_size: .
v_call: TRBV7-9
d_call: TRBD1
cdr3_aa: CASSLGGTGISGANVLTF
cdr3_nt: TGTGCCAGCAGCTTAGGGGGGACAGGGATATCTGGGGCCAACGTCCTGACTTTC

j_call: TRBJ2-5
clone_size: .
v_call: TRBV9
d_call: .
cdr3_aa: CASSIGTSQETQYF
cdr3_nt: TGTGCCAGCAGCATCGGGACGTCGCAAGAGACCCAGTACTTC

j_call: TRBJ1-4
clone_size: .
v_call: TRBV10-3
d_call: .
cdr3_aa: CAIGGAGKAEKLFF
cdr3_nt: TGTGCCATCGGGGGGGCAGGGAAGGCTGAAAAACTGTTTTTT

j_call: TRBJ2-3
clone_size: .
v_call: TRBV18
d_call: .
cdr3_aa: CASSPEGRATDTQYF
cdr3_nt: TGTGCCAGCTCACCAGAGGGGAGAGCCACAGATACGCAGTATTTT

j_call: TRBJ1-1
clone_size: .
v_call: TRBV19
d_call: .
cdr3_aa: CASSIVPGWGHTEAFF
cdr3_nt: TGTGCCAGTAGTATAGTCCCAGGGTGGGGTCACACTGAAGCTTTCTTT

j_call: TRBJ1-5
clone_size: once
v_call: TRBV5-1
d_call: .
cdr3_aa: CASSLGQGGNQPQHF
cdr3_nt: TGCGCCAGCAGCTTGGGTCAGGGTGGCAATCAGCCCCAGCATTTT

j_call: TRBJ1-4
clone_size: few
v_call: TRBV14
d_call: .
cdr3_aa: CASSQDRWVPNEKLFF
cdr3_nt: TGTGCCAGCAGCCAAGACCGCTGGGTTCCTAATGAAAAACTGTTTTTT

j_call: TRBJ2-7
clone_size: once
v_call: TRBV6-5
d_call: .
cdr3_aa: CASSYSGTDYEQYF
cdr3_nt: TGTGCCAGCAGTTACAGCGGGACAGACTACGAGCAGTACTTC

j_call: TRBJ2-1
clone_size: .
v_call: TRBV19
d_call: TRBD2
cdr3_aa: CASTTGEAGWGNEQFF
cdr3_nt: TGTGCCAGTACTACCGGCGAAGCGGGGTGGGGCAATGAGCAGTTCTTC

j_call: TRBJ1-3
clone_size: .
v_call: TRBV7-2
d_call: .
cdr3_aa: CASSFRLSGNTIYF
cdr3_nt: TGTGCCAGCAGCTTTCGGCTCTCTGGAAACACCATATATTTT

j_call: TRBJ2-7
clone_size: .
v_call: TRBV11-2
d_call: .
cdr3_aa: CASSPPQASYEQYF
cdr3_nt: TGTGCCAGCAGCCCCCCCCAGGCCTCCTACGAGCAGTACTTC

j_call: TRBJ1-1
clone_size: .
v_call: TRBV27
d_call: TRBD1
cdr3_aa: CASSPMGQGNTEAFF
cdr3_nt: TGTGCCAGCAGTCCTATGGGACAGGGTAACACTGAAGCTTTCTTT

j_call: TRBJ1-4
clone_size: .
v_call: TRBV19
d_call: .
cdr3_aa: CASSIRRGESEKLFF
cdr3_nt: TGTGCCAGTAGTATTCGACGGGGGGAGAGTGAAAAACTGTTTTTT

j_call: TRBJ2-5
clone_size: .
v_call: TRBV11-2
d_call: .
cdr3_aa: CASSLGTQETQYF
cdr3_nt: TGTGCCAGCAGCTTAGGTACCCAAGAGACCCAGTACTTC

j_call: TRBJ2-3
clone_size: .
v_call: TRBV5-4
d_call: .
cdr3_aa: CASSPGGLSTDTQYF
cdr3_nt: TGTGCCAGCAGCCCGGGGGGCCTAAGCACAGATACGCAGTATTTT

j_call: TRBJ2-2
clone_size: .
v_call: TRBV7-9
d_call: TRBD1
cdr3_aa: CASSLRTGTPTGELFF
cdr3_nt: TGTGCCAGCAGCCTACGGACAGGGACACCCACCGGGGAGCTGTTTTTT

j_call: TRBJ1-2
clone_size: once
v_call: TRBV5-4
d_call: .
cdr3_aa: CASSSKTGIYGYTF
cdr3_nt: TGTGCCAGCAGTTCTAAGACAGGAATTTATGGCTACACCTTC

j_call: TRBJ2-3
clone_size: .
v_call: TRBV19
d_call: .
cdr3_aa: CASSISSQDTQYF
cdr3_nt: TGTGCCAGTAGTATATCCTCCCAGGATACGCAGTATTTT

j_call: TRBJ2-1
clone_size: .
v_call: TRBV10-3
d_call: TRBD2
cdr3_aa: CAISTTSGGAYNEQFF
cdr3_nt: TGTGCCATCAGTACTACTAGCGGGGGGGCCTACAATGAGCAGTTCTTC

j_call: TRBJ1-2
clone_size: .
v_call: TRBV15
d_call: TRBD1
cdr3_aa: CATTSTGGAYGYTF
cdr3_nt: TGTGCCACCACCTCAACAGGGGGCGCTTATGGCTACACCTTC

j_call: TRBJ1-5
clone_size: .
v_call: TRBV13
d_call: .
cdr3_aa: CASSLGAFEPQHF
cdr3_nt: TGTGCCAGCAGCTTAGGGGCATTTGAGCCCCAGCATTTT

j_call: TRBJ2-1
clone_size: .
v_call: TRBV12-5
d_call: TRBD1
cdr3_aa: CASGLGSTGAYEQFF
cdr3_nt: TGTGCTAGTGGTTTGGGATCCACAGGGGCCTATGAGCAGTTCTTC

j_call: TRBJ2-1
clone_size: .
v_call: TRBV7-6
d_call: TRBD2
cdr3_aa: CASSILAGGLDEQFF
cdr3_nt: TGTGCCAGCAGCATACTAGCGGGGGGTCTGGATGAGCAGTTCTTC

j_call: TRBJ2-3
clone_size: .
v_call: TRBV6-5
d_call: TRBD2
cdr3_aa: CASSYSGERGVDTQYF
cdr3_nt: TGTGCCAGCAGTTACTCGGGGGAGCGGGGTGTAGATACGCAGTATTTT

j_call: TRBJ1-6
clone_size: .
v_call: TRBV7-9
d_call: TRBD1
cdr3_aa: CASSPGTGRSSSPLHF
cdr3_nt: TGTGCCAGCAGCCCCGGGACAGGGAGGTCGAGCTCACCCCTCCACTTT

j_call: TRBJ1-1
clone_size: .
v_call: TRBV7-8
d_call: .
cdr3_aa: CASSSIPGDTEAFF
cdr3_nt: TGTGCCAGCAGCTCGATTCCAGGGGACACTGAAGCTTTCTTT

j_call: TRBJ1-1
clone_size: .
v_call: TRBV6-6
d_call: .
cdr3_aa: CASSYSMPNTEAFF
cdr3_nt: TGTGCCAGCAGTTACTCGATGCCGAACACTGAAGCTTTCTTT

j_call: TRBJ2-3
clone_size: .
v_call: TRBV5-4
d_call: .
cdr3_aa: CASSLELASAQYF
cdr3_nt: TGTGCCAGCAGCTTGGAATTAGCGTCAGCGCAGTATTTT

j_call: TRBJ2-2
clone_size: .
v_call: TRBV27
d_call: .
cdr3_aa: CASSSYGEGINAGELFF
cdr3_nt: TGTGCCAGCAGTTCCTACGGGGAAGGGATTAACGCCGGGGAGCTGTTTTTT

j_call: TRBJ2-7
clone_size: once
v_call: TRBV30
d_call: .
cdr3_aa: CAWRTKGGAPEQYF
cdr3_nt: TGTGCCTGGAGGACTAAAGGTGGGGCCCCCGAGCAGTACTTC

j_call: TRBJ2-5
clone_size: .
v_call: TRBV30
d_call: TRBD2
cdr3_aa: CAWSVGGGVQETQYF
cdr3_nt: TGTGCCTGGAGTGTGGGCGGGGGGGTCCAAGAGACCCAGTACTTC